What follows are 10 T cell receptor beta chains derived from one specimen sequenced in a study of T cells expressing NK-cell markers. TCRdb re-called the 5' RACE reads and gives one entry per CDR3 protein, without DNA. The sample has 200,000 to 300,000 distinct CDR3 sequences, and its top ten clones hold about 4%. Material for sequencing was blood T cells: a sorted CD56 or NKG2C T cell subset, CD4+ or CD8+ T cells, or bulk PBMC T cells (not recorded which). These receptors were collected from a woman aged 18 to 75 in good health.

The chain has TRBV20-1 and TRBJ2-7; TCRdb proposes TRBD2, but this gene call is untestable without DNA. Germline V gene data show CDR1 as DFQATT and CDR2 as SNEGSKA (reference sequence). CDR3 length: 21 residues. This CDR3 reads CSASCPLLAGEAPGSSYEQYF.

This chain joins TRBV6-5 and TRBJ2-7; checking the TCRdb D call of TRBD2 is not possible without DNA. The CDR3 sequence is 13 residues long. Germline V gene lookup returns CDR1 MNHEY and CDR2 SVGAGI. The CDR3 protein is CASSYRAGYEQYF.

The chain is built from TRBV11-3 and TRBJ2-5; TCRdb picks TRBD2, but there is no DNA to check that call. The V gene's germline CDR1 is SGHNT and CDR2 YENEEA. This CDR3 contains 14 residues. The CDR3 region is CASSLGASQGTQYF.

The chain uses TRBV12-3 or TRBV12-4 and TRBJ2-6. This CDR3 contains 17 residues. The CDR3 protein is CASRPILTSSGANVLTF.

The chain carries TRBV5-5 and TRBJ2-2; there is no DNA to check the TCRdb D call of TRBD1. The CDR3 has 14 residues. Germline V lookup: CDR1 SGHKS, CDR2 YYEKEE (reference sequence). CDR3 loop: CASRRGDYTGELFF.

The V and J genes are TRBV12-3 or TRBV12-4 and TRBJ1-1; TCRdb picks TRBD1, but there is no DNA to check that call. This CDR3 comprises 12 residues. The CDR3: CASTGLTGRAFF.

This rearrangement joins TRBV15 to TRBJ2-2. Per germline, CDR1 LNHNV and CDR2 YYDKDF (reference sequence). This CDR3 region has 16 residues. CDR3 residues: CATSRDRYANTGELFF.

The CDR3 is CASSLGAENYGYTF. This rearrangement joins TRBV5-1 to TRBJ1-2; TCRdb names TRBD1, which stays unverified in the absence of DNA. CDR3 length equals 14 residues. CDR1 and CDR2 from the germline V gene are SGHRS and YFSETQ. Full variable domain (rest looked up from reference TRBV5-1 and TRBJ1-2): KAGVTQTPRYLIKTRGQQVTLSCSPISGHRSVSWYQQTPGQGLQFLFEYFSETQRNKGNFPGRFSGRQFSNSRSEMNVSTLELGDSALYLCASSLGAENYGYTFGSGTRLTVV.

V is TRBV2 and J is TRBJ2-3; TCRdb's assignment of TRBD1 cannot be checked, as there is no DNA. The CDR3 contains 15 residues. Germline V gives CDR1 SNHLY, CDR2 FYNNEI. The CDR3 sequence is CASRARDRATDTQYF.

This rearrangement joins TRBV18 to TRBJ2-5; the D gene TCRdb calls, TRBD1, cannot be checked with no DNA. Germline V gene lookup returns CDR1 KGHSH and CDR2 LQKENI. There are 13 residues in the CDR3. CDR3: CASSPQGEETQYF.